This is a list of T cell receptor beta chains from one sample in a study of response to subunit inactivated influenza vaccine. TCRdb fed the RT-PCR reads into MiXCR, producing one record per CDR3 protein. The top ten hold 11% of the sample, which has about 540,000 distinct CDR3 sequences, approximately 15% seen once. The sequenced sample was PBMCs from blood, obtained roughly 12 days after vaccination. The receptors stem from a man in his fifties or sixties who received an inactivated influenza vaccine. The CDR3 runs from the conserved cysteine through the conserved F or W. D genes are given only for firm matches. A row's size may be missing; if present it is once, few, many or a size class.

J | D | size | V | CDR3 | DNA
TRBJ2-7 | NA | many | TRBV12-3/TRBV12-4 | CASRDGSGEQYF | TGTGCCAGCAGAGACGGTTCAGGAGAGCAGTACTTC
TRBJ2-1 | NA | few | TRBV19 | CASSIPGLGNEQFF | TGTGCCAGTAGTATCCCGGGGCTCGGCAATGAGCAGTTCTTC
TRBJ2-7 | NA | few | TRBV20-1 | CSARDRLSGHYEQYF | TGCAGTGCTAGAGATCGCCTTTCGGGCCACTACGAGCAGTACTTC
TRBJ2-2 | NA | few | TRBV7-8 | CASSFLAVLSTGELFF | TGTGCCAGCAGCTTTTTAGCGGTGCTGAGCACCGGGGAGCTGTTTTTT
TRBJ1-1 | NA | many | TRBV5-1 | CASSSDHEAFF | TGCGCCAGCAGTTCGGACCATGAAGCTTTCTTT
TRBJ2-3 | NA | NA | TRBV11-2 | CASSLLSGWGADTQYF | TGTGCCAGCAGCTTGCTTTCGGGGTGGGGCGCAGATACGCAGTATTTT
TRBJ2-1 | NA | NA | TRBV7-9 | CASSLQGRNNEQFF | TGTGCCAGCAGCTTACAGGGGCGGAACAATGAGCAGTTCTTC
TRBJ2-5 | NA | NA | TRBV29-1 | CSVDDGVQETQYF | TGCAGCGTCGACGACGGGGTTCAAGAGACCCAGTACTTC
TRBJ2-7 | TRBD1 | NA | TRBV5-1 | CASSSLGQDEQYF | TGCGCCAGCAGCTCGCTCGGACAGGACGAGCAGTACTTC
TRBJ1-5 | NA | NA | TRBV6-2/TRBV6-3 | CASSLRGGSGNQPQHF | TGTGCCAGCAGCCTCCGGGGGGGCTCCGGCAATCAGCCCCAGCATTTT
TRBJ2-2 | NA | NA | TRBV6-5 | CASSYVTTSPGELFF | TGTGCCAGCAGTTACGTTACTACCTCTCCCGGGGAGCTGTTTTTT
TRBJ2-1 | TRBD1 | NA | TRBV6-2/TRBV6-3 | CASDKTGASSYNEQFF | TGTGCCAGCGATAAAACAGGGGCTAGCTCCTACAATGAGCAGTTCTTC
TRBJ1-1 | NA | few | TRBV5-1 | CASSLSGGPLMNTEAFF | TGCGCCAGCAGTTTATCCGGGGGCCCGTTAATGAACACTGAAGCTTTCTTT
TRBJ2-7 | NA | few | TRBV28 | CASNPRGGLTYEQYF | TGTGCCAGCAACCCAAGGGGGGGGCTAACCTACGAGCAGTACTTC
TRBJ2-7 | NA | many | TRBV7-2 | CASSLARDYEQYF | TGCGCCAGCAGCTTGGCTCGGGACTACGAGCAGTACTTC
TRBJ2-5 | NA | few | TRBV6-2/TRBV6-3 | CASSPWGQRETQYF | TGTGCCAGCAGTCCCTGGGGCCAGAGGGAGACCCAGTACTTC
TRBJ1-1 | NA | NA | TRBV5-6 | CASSLGPDRIYMNTEAFF | TGTGCCAGCAGCTTGGGACCAGACAGGATCTACATGAACACTGAAGCTTTCTTT
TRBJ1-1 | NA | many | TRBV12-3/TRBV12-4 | CASSLALVRGGTEAFF | TGTGCCAGCAGTTTAGCGCTGGTCAGGGGTGGCACTGAAGCTTTCTTT
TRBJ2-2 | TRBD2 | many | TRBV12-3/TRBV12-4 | CASSWTSAELFF | TGTGCCAGCAGCTGGACTAGCGCAGAGCTGTTTTTT
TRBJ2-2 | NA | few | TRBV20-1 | CSAGSATGELFF | TGCAGTGCAGGATCGGCTACCGGGGAGCTGTTTTTT
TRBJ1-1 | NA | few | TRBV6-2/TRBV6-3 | CASSYRYPTEAFF | TGTGCCAGCAGTTACCGTTACCCCACTGAAGCTTTCTTT
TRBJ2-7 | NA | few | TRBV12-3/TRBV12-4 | CASSLIRSYEQYF | TGTGCCAGCAGTTTAATTCGGTCCTACGAGCAGTACTTC
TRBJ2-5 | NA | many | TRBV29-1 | CSVVSWQETQYF | TGCAGCGTTGTTTCCTGGCAAGAGACCCAGTACTTC
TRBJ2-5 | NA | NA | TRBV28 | CAISGETQYF | TGTGCCATCTCCGGAGAGACCCAGTACTTC